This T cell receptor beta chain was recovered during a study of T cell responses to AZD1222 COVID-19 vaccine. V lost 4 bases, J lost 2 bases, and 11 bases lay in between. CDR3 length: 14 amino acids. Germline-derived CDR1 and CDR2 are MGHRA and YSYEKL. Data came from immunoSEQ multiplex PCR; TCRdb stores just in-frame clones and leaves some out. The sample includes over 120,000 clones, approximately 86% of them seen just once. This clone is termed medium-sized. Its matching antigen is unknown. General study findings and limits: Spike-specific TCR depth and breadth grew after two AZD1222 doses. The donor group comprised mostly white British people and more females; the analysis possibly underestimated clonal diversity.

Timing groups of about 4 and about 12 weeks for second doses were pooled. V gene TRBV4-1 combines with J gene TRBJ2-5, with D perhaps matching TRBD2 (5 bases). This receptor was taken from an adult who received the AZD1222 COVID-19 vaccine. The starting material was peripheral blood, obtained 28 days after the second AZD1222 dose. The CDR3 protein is CASSPGVLQETQYF. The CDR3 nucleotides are TGCGCCAGCAGCCCCGGGGTCTTGCAAGAGACCCAGTACTTC.